Following are 28 T cell receptor beta chains from one sample sequenced in a study of T cell repertoires in cytomegalovirus infection. TCRdb re-analysed the reads in MiXCR, keeping a single row per CDR3 protein. This sample has 200,000 to 300,000 distinct CDR3 sequences, with approximately 13% found just once. The sequenced sample consisted of PBMCs. The receptor source for this set is a human donor in good health (CMV status not recorded). Some clones in this sample may be carry-over from other donors' samples.

The chain joins TRBV10-3 to TRBJ2-7, with 13 bases fitting TRBD2. J was trimmed by 5 bases and V by 0 bases; bases with no gene match: 10. CDR3 length equals 18 residues. The germline gives CDR1 ENHRY, CDR2 SYGVKD. CDR3 sequence reads: CAISESGTSGRAGNEQYF. The CDR3, as DNA: TGTGCCATCAGTGAGTCGGGAACTAGCGGGAGGGCCGGCAACGAGCAGTACTTC.

This clonotype came up many times. The genes are TRBV7-2 and TRBJ2-1, with 11 bases that match TRBD1. With V trimmed by 3 bases and J by 7 bases, 5 bases remained unmatched. Per germline, CDR1 SGHTA and CDR2 FQGNSA. The CDR3 runs to 15 residues. The chain's CDR3 is CASSFWTGGGNEQFF. The CDR3 region has the DNA TGTGCCAGCAGCTTTTGGACAGGGGGCGGGAATGAGCAGTTCTTC.

This clonotype turned up a few times. This sequence may be a read error, since a much larger clone differs from it by one base. The chain is built from TRBV13 and TRBJ2-1; 10 positions agree with TRBD1. This CDR3 has 15 residues. The V gene's germline CDR1 is PRHDT and CDR2 FYEKMQ (reference sequence). V was clipped by 5 bases and J by 3 bases; unmatched bases: 4. The DNA for the CDR3 is TGTGCCAGCAGCCTGGGACAGGGGTTCTACAATGAGCAGTTCTTC. This gives the protein CASSLGQGFYNEQFF.

This clonotype was found many times. The chain combines TRBV20-1 with TRBJ2-1; 7 nucleotides match TRBD2. Germline CDR1 and CDR2: DFQATT and SNEGSKA (reference sequence). CDR3 length: 15 amino acids. V lost 5 bases, J lost 7 bases, and 14 bases stayed unmatched. The CDR3 is CSAGIGGRVLNEQFF. The CDR3 DNA sequence: TGCAGTGCTGGGATTGGAGGGAGGGTACTTAATGAGCAGTTCTTC.

The chain combines TRBV15 with TRBJ2-7, with 7 nucleotides matching TRBD2. J lost 4 bases, V lost 0 bases, and 12 bases had no gene match. The germline V gene encodes CDR1 LNHNV and CDR2 YYDKDF (reference sequence). This CDR3 region has 17 residues. Here the CDR3 DNA reads TGTGCCACCAGCAGAGATTTGGGGGGAGCGGGAAAGTACGAGCAGTACTTC. Amino acid sequence: CATSRDLGGAGKYEQYF.

This clonotype was counted many times. The V call is TRBV7-2, the J call TRBJ2-3; 12 positions agree with TRBD2. In germline, CDR1 is SGHTA, CDR2 FQGNSA. CDR3 length: 17 residues. After removal of 2 bases from V and 7 bases from J, the junction contained 10 bases not matched to a gene. The CDR3 DNA follows: TGTGCCAGCAGCTTAAGCCCTAGCGGGGGGGGGGGAAATACGCAGTATTTT. Translation: CASSLSPSGGGGNTQYF.

This chain uses TRBV30 with TRBJ2-7, with D possibly matching TRBD2 (6 bases). Germline values: CDR1 GTSNPN, CDR2 SVGIG (reference sequence). The CDR3 extends over 14 amino acids. Trimming took off 5 bases at V and 2 bases at J, with 16 bases between the two ends. In nucleotides, the CDR3 is TGTGCCTGGGACACCGGGACTGTCCCCTACGAGCAGTACTTC. Its translation is CAWDTGTVPYEQYF.

This clonotype has a count of ten or more. The chain couples TRBV7-2 to TRBJ2-7; no definite D call. Trimming took off 1 base at V and 3 bases at J, with 13 bases between the two ends. Germline assignment: CDR1 SGHTA and CDR2 FQGNSA. This CDR3 spans 15 amino acids. This CDR3 reads CASSLEGDGFYEQYF. The CDR3 region has the DNA TGTGCCAGCAGCTTAGAGGGTGACGGATTCTACGAGCAGTACTTC.

This clonotype was found many times. The CDR3: CSARDRDSGGELFF. CDR3 nucleotides: TGCAGTGCTAGAGACCGGGACTCGGGCGGGGAGCTGTTTTTT. The rearrangement joins TRBV20-1 to TRBJ2-2; TRBD2 is a possible D gene (6 bases). The V end was cut by 0 bases, the J end by 7 bases, with 12 bases between. This CDR3 has 14 amino acids. CDR1 is DFQATT and CDR2 is SNEGSKA in the germline V gene (reference sequence).

This clonotype was detected ten times or more. An end of the junction does not agree with germline; a read error may underlie this. The chain links TRBV7-8 to TRBJ1-5, with D unclear. Germline-derived CDR1 and CDR2 are SGHVS and FQNEAQ. The CDR3 runs 15 residues. CDR3 sequence (DNA): TGTGCCAGCGGCTTATCGGGGTATAGCAATCAGCCCCAGCATTTT. Translation gives CASGLSGYSNQPQHF.

This clonotype was detected ten times or more. The V call is TRBV28, the J call TRBJ1-1, with 7 positions matching TRBD1. The CDR3 is 13 amino acids. The V and J ends lost 6 bases and 4 bases, in that order; junction bases with no gene match: 5. Germline V gives CDR1 MDHEN, CDR2 SYDVKM. The CDR3 region is CASRQGGGTEAFF. In DNA, the CDR3 is TGTGCCAGCAGACAAGGGGGCGGCACTGAAGCTTTCTTT.

The V and J genes are TRBV20-1 and TRBJ2-5; 8 bases line up with TRBD2. Germline-derived CDR1 and CDR2 are DFQATT and SNEGSKA (reference sequence). Trimming removed 5 bases from V and 5 bases from J; junction bases left unmatched: 10. This CDR3 comprises 14 residues. The CDR3 DNA reads TGCAGTGCTTATTCTAGCGGGTTGGGGGAGACCCAGTACTTC. Amino acid sequence: CSAYSSGLGETQYF.

About this clonotype itself: This may stem from a read error, because a much larger clone lies one nucleotide away. This CDR3 reads CASSSGTHDSSLHF. CDR3 nucleotides: TGTGCCAGCAGTTCCGGGACACATGATTCATCCCTCCACTTT. The V and J genes are TRBV6-5 and TRBJ1-6; a weak D match, TRBD1 (6 bases). The CDR3 covers 14 residues. Per germline, CDR1 MNHEY and CDR2 SVGAGI.

This clonotype was seen repeatedly, ten times or more. This chain joins TRBV7-2 and TRBJ2-7; 8 bases are shared with TRBD2. The germline V gene encodes CDR1 SGHTA and CDR2 FQGNSA. Trimming removed 3 bases from V and 5 bases from J; junction bases left unmatched: 3. This CDR3 comprises 13 residues. The chain's CDR3 is CASSFTSGNEQYF. CDR3 sequence (DNA): TGTGCCAGCAGCTTCACTAGCGGCAACGAGCAGTACTTC.

This clonotype has at least ten counts. V gene TRBV6-6 combines with J gene TRBJ2-3; 9 nucleotides line up with TRBD2. J gave up 4 bases and V 5 bases, and 13 bases lay outside the gene matches. The CDR3 has 17 residues. Germline V lookup: CDR1 MNHNY, CDR2 SVGAGI (reference sequence). CDR3 sequence: CASSAAFAGGRADTQYF. Written as DNA, the CDR3 is TGTGCCAGCAGTGCTGCCTTTGCGGGGGGGCGGGCAGATACGCAGTATTTT.

This clonotype occurred a few times. CDR3 sequence reads: CASSQLSDRGNEQYF. The CDR3 nucleotides read TGTGCCAGCAGTCAACTTTCGGACAGGGGGAATGAGCAGTACTTC. The chain carries TRBV6-2 or TRBV6-3 and TRBJ2-7, with 10 positions matching TRBD1. V lost 5 bases and J lost 7; bases outside the gene matches: 11. This CDR3 is 15 amino acids long. Germline CDR1 and CDR2: MNHEY and SVGEGT.

This clonotype was seen repeatedly, ten times or more. The genes are TRBV12-3 or TRBV12-4 and TRBJ1-2, with 7 bases identical to TRBD1. J lost 8 bases, V lost 0 bases, and 3 bases had no gene match. The CDR3 is made up of 13 amino acids. CDR3 sequence reads: CASSLAGGEGYTF. DNA for the CDR3: TGTGCCAGCAGTTTAGCAGGGGGCGAAGGCTACACCTTC.

This clonotype showed up many times. In DNA form, the CDR3 reads TGTGCCAGCAGCTTAGCGCGCGGACAGCCCCAGCATTTT. The encoded protein is CASSLARGQPQHF. The chain has TRBV7-2 and TRBJ1-5; no firm D call. This CDR3 is built from 13 residues. Germline V CDR1 and CDR2: SGHTA, FQGNSA. The V and J ends lost 0 bases and 7 bases respectively, with 7 bases between them.

This clonotype occurred many times. The CDR3 is CASSLESLGEMDGYTF. The CDR3 DNA reads TGTGCCAGCAGCTTGGAATCGCTAGGGGAAATGGATGGCTACACCTTC. The rearrangement joins TRBV5-4 to TRBJ1-2; D is possibly TRBD1 (5 bases). V lost 0 bases, J lost 6 bases, and 18 bases lay in between. Germline loops: CDR1 SGHNT, CDR2 YYREEE (reference sequence). The CDR3 sequence is 16 residues long.

This clonotype has only a few counts. The rearrangement links TRBV4-3 to TRBJ2-5, with unresolved D. The germline V gene encodes CDR1 LGHNA and CDR2 YSLEER. This CDR3 region has 15 residues. V lost 0 bases, J lost 1 base, and 9 bases lay in between. CDR3 DNA: TGCGCCAGCAGCCAAGAGAAGAGAGCCCAAGAGACCCAGTACTTC. Translation gives CASSQEKRAQETQYF.

There are a few counts of this clonotype. The chain has TRBV19 and TRBJ2-2; D is ambiguous. V was trimmed by 4 bases and J by 9 bases, leaving 6 bases between them. CDR3 size: 11 residues. The germline V gene has CDR1 LNHDA and CDR2 SQIVND (reference sequence). CDR3 nucleotides: TGTGCCAGTAGTAACGTCCGGGAGCTGTTTTTT. Translation gives CASSNVRELFF.

This clonotype was counted ten times or more. V gene TRBV6-5 combines with J gene TRBJ2-5; TRBD2 aligns across 7 bases. Germline CDR1 is MNHEY and CDR2 is SVGAGI. The CDR3 is 15 amino acids. Trimming at V came to 2 bases and at J to 4 bases, leaving 7 bases not matched to a gene. The CDR3 DNA is TGTGCCAGCAGTTACGGTATTGCGGGAGTAGAGACCCAGTACTTC. It codes for CASSYGIAGVETQYF.

This clonotype was seen repeatedly, ten times or more. J is TRBJ1-1 and V is TRBV7-8; 10 bases fit TRBD1. Germline V lookup: CDR1 SGHVS, CDR2 FQNEAQ. CDR3 size: 16 residues. The V segment lost 0 bases and the J segment 4 bases; nucleotides outside the gene matches: 5. The CDR3 loop reads CASSLADWTGGTEAFF. CDR3 DNA sequence: TGTGCCAGCAGCTTAGCAGATTGGACAGGGGGCACTGAAGCTTTCTTT. Full variable domain (outside the CDR3, taken from reference TRBV7-8 and TRBJ1-1): GAGVSQSPRYKVAKRGQDVALRCDPISGHVSLFWYQQALGQGPEFLTYFQNEAQLDKSGLPSDRFFAERPEGSVSTLKIQRTQQEDSAVYLCASSLADWTGGTEAFFGQGTRLTVV.

The sample holds many counts of this clonotype. The chain recombines TRBV12-3 or TRBV12-4 with TRBJ1-1; no clear D. The V gene lost 4 bases and the J gene lost 2 bases, with 8 bases spanning the gap. The CDR3 has 13 amino acids. The CDR3, as DNA: TGTGCCAGCAGTTCCCTAGGTAACACTGAAGCTTTCTTT. This codes for CASSSLGNTEAFF.

This rearrangement joins TRBV9 to TRBJ2-7; 8 bases are a match to TRBD2. Germline V gives CDR1 SGDLS, CDR2 YYNGEE. The trim removed 1 base at V and 2 bases at J, leaving 8 bases unmatched. The length of the CDR3 is 16 residues. For the CDR3, the DNA is TGTGCCAGCAGCGTAACGCCGGGACTAGACCCCTACGAGCAGTACTTC. Its translation: CASSVTPGLDPYEQYF. The full variable domain, in which reference TRBV9 and TRBJ2-7 provide the parts outside the CDR3, is DSGVTQTPKHLITATGQRVTLRCSPRSGDLSVYWYQQSLDQGLQFLIQYYNGEERAKGNILERFSAQQFPDLHSELNLSSLELGDSALYFCASSVTPGLDPYEQYFGPGTRLTVT.

This clonotype has just a few counts. The DNA of the CDR3 is TGTGCCAGCAGTTTCAACTTGGACAATGAGCAGTTCTTC. It is translated as CASSFNLDNEQFF. The V gene is TRBV27, the J gene TRBJ2-1, with no clear D. Germline V CDR1 and CDR2: MNHEY, SMNVEV (reference sequence). Trimming removed 3 bases from V and 5 bases from J, with 8 bases in between. This CDR3 spans 13 amino acids.

This clonotype was seen more than once but under ten times. This CDR3 is CASSPAGTNTGELFF. As DNA, the CDR3 is TGTGCCAGCAGCCCGGCAGGCACGAACACCGGGGAGCTGTTTTTT. This chain joins TRBV12-3 or TRBV12-4 and TRBJ2-2; D ambiguous. V shed 6 bases and J shed 0 bases, with 11 bases lying between them. The CDR3 is made up of 15 amino acids.

This clonotype was counted only a few times. The J gene is TRBJ2-1, the V gene TRBV5-1; no definite D call. Trimming removed 4 bases at V and 0 bases at J, with 8 bases between. The CDR3 is made up of 14 amino acids. The germline gives CDR1 SGHRS, CDR2 YFSETQ. The CDR3 is CASSVGGSYNEQFF. The DNA for the CDR3 is TGCGCCAGCAGCGTGGGCGGCTCCTACAATGAGCAGTTCTTC.